This T cell receptor (beta chain) is from a study of PD-1 blockade in classical Hodgkin lymphoma (TCRdb year 2020). Background on the whole study: Nivolumab dosing was 3 mg/kg intravenously every 2 weeks, continuing until either disease progression or unacceptable toxicity. The study used CyTOF and TCR beta sequencing to define a peripheral blood immune signature of response to PD-1 blockade in classical Hodgkin lymphoma. Broader findings and caveats from the paper: Newly diagnosed patients were reported to have lower baseline TCR diversity than healthy donors, and relapsed/refractory patients were reported to have lower baseline TCR diversity still. Trial patients achieving complete response had baseline diversity similar to newly diagnosed patients, whereas partial responders and progressors had significantly lower diversity. Lower diversity was seen in patients whose nivolumab began less than 1 year after ASCT, and these patients were left out of later analyses so that immune reconstitution would not confound the results. By C4D1, a significant rise was seen in CD4+ TCR diversity but not in CD8+ TCR diversity (p=0.0027 vs p=0.16), and the rise was most apparent among complete responders (p=0.02). The study was limited to a single clinical trial cohort, and causes of repertoire differences, possibly disease activity or prior therapy, remained undefined.

CDR1 and CDR2, per the germline V gene, are MNHEY and SVGAGI. The CDR3 has 16 amino acids, counting the end cysteine and phenylalanine. Of all the DNA, just the CDR3 is kept, 48 bases in frame from base 1. V loses 0 bases, J loses 5 bases, and the germline ends lie 15 bases apart. Interpreted using the paper, the time point label stands for: cycle 4 day 1 (C4D1), after more than five weeks of nivolumab. All trial patients had relapsed after autologous stem cell transplantation, with cohorts A, B and C differing in prior brentuximab vedotin exposure. Magnetic negative selection with a Miltenyi CD4+ T cell isolation kit was used to purify CD4+ T cells from thawed PBMCs. The trial cohort was composed of about 53 patients with relapsed/refractory classical Hodgkin lymphoma, for whom complete response, partial response or progressive disease was recorded as best overall response. Single-agent nivolumab was administered to trial patients in the multi-cohort phase II CheckMate 205 trial. An independent review committee assessed best overall response by applying the 2007 International Working Group response criteria. PBMCs from the trial were collected at three points: immediately before nivolumab initiation (C1D1), and during therapy at cycle 2 day 1 and cycle 4 day 1. After peripheral blood was drawn into 8 mL Vacutainer Cell Preparation Tubes, PBMCs were isolated by centrifugation and then cryopreserved. Purified CD4+ and CD8+ fractions were prepared only for cases where an additional PBMC sample was available. Magnetically labelled cells were removed on LS columns in a quadroMACS separator, and the flow-through was retained as the purified fraction.

For this clone: Its target antigen remains unknown. No much larger clonotype is one base removed from it; base qualities were not supplied.

Genomic DNA was extracted with the Qiagen DNeasy kit from unsorted PBMCs and from negatively selected CD4+ and CD8+ fractions. Using primers that anneal to V and J segments, immunoSEQ multiplex PCR amplified the TCR beta CDR3 regions. A synthetic immune receptor repertoire was used to minimize amplification bias, and remaining bias was computationally removed after sequencing. On the study's bioinformatics: Repertoire diversity was quantified as the Shannon entropy index using custom Python scripts. Unsorted, CD4+ and CD8+ repertoires were analyzed separately, except for combined analyses in which CD4+ and CD8+ sequences were merged in silico. Clonal expansion was defined as at least a 2-fold frequency increase after treatment relative to C1D1, with a pseudocount of 0.5 for undetected baseline clones. Singleton clones were defined as clones with 0 or 1 copy at C1D1, and non-singleton clones were defined as clones with 2 or more copies. Clones expanded in unsorted samples were annotated as CD4+, CD8+ or unknown by matching protein sequences in sorted samples from the same patient. Wilcoxon tests on paired samples were used to test changes in diversity from C1D1 to C4D1. TCRdb provides this immuneACCESS table in a form limited to in-frame rearrangements. Some clones are lacking; in checked studies, under half of them reflect an unresolved V gene, and why the rest are absent is not known. D and trimming were read from the DNA, whereas the V and J calls and clone size are those reported in that table. Across this sample there are 20,000 or so clones, with less than 90% seen only once. Of the sample, around 2.6% falls within the top ten clones.

This receptor was obtained from a human donor with classical Hodgkin lymphoma. This material consisted of CD4+ T cells from blood, taken before the fourth cycle of nivolumab. The V and J genes are TRBV6-5 and TRBJ2-3; D gene: possibly TRBD2, on 6 matching bases. The DNA reads TGTGCCAGCAGTTACTCGGACGGGAGACTGGGAGATACGCAGTATTTT. The encoded protein is CASSYSDGRLGDTQYF.